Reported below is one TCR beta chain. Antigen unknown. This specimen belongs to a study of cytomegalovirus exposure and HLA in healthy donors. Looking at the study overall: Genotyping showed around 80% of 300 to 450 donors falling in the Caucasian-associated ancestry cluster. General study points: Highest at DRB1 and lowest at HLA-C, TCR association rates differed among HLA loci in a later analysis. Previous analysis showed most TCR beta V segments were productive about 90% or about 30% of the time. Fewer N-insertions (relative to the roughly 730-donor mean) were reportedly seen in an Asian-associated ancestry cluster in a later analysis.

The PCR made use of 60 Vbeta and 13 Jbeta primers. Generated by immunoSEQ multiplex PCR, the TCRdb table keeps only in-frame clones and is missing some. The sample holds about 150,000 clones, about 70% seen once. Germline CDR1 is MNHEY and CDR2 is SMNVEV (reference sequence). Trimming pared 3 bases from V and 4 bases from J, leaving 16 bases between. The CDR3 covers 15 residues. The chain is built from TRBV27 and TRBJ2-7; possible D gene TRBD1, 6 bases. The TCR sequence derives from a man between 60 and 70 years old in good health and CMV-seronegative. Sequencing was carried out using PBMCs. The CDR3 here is CASSFDGRGRYEQYF. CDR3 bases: TGTGCCAGCAGTTTCGATGGCAGGGGAAGGTACGAGCAGTACTTC.